Reported below is one T cell receptor (beta chain). What it recognizes is unknown. This record belongs to a study of cytomegalovirus exposure and HLA in healthy donors. Trimming removed 3 bases from V and 2 bases from J, with 9 bases in between. The length of the CDR3 is 14 residues. The germline CDR1 and CDR2 sequences are ENHRY and SYGVKD. Primers included in the PCR were 60 Vbeta and 13 Jbeta primers. The protocol was immunoSEQ multiplex PCR, while the TCRdb copy is restricted to in-frame clones and leaves out a portion. Among 100,000 to 150,000 clones, about 81% were seen once, and the ten largest hold about 1%. Broader study findings: TCR beta V- and J-gene trimming, according to a later analysis, was linked to a missense DCLRE1C variant. Looking again later, the authors saw that most CMV-associated TCR beta chains seemed HLA-restricted. The authors assumed roughly uniform sequencing depth across donors for presence/absence analyses.

The genes are TRBV10-3 and TRBJ2-3, with D hard to call. This receptor was identified in a young woman in good health and CMV-seronegative. Sequenced sample: PBMCs. The CDR3 DNA is TGTGCCATCAGTGATGGCAGATCCACAGATACGCAGTATTTT. Its translation is CAISDGRSTDTQYF.